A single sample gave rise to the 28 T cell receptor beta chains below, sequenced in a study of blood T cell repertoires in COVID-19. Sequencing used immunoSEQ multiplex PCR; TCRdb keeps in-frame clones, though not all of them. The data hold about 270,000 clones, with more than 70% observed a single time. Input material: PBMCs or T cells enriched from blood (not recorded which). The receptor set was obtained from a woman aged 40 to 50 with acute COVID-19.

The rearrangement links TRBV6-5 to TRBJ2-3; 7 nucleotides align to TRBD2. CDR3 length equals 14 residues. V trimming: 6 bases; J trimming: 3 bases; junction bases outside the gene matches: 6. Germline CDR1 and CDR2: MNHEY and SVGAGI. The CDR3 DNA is TGTGCCAGCAGGCGGGAGAGGGGTACAGATACGCAGTATTTT. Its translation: CASRRERGTDTQYF.

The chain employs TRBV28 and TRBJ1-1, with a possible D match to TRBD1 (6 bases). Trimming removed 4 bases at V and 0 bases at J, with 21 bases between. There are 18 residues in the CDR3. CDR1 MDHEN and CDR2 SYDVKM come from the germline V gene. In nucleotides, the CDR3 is TGTGCCAGCAGTTCACAATCAGGGGCGGACCAGGTGAACACTGAAGCTTTCTTT. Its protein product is CASSSQSGADQVNTEAFF.

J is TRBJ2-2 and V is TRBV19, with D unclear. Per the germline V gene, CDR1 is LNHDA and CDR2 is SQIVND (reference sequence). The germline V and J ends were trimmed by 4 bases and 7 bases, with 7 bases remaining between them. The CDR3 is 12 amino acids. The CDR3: CASSRGFGELFF. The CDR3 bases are TGTGCCAGTAGTAGAGGTTTCGGGGAGCTGTTTTTT.

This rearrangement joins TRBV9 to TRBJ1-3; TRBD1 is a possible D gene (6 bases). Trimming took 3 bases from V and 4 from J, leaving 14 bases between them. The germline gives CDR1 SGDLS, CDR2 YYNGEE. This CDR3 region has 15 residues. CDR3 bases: TGTGCCAGCAGCGGGAACAGGGTAACAGGAAACACCATATATTTT. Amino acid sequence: CASSGNRVTGNTIYF.

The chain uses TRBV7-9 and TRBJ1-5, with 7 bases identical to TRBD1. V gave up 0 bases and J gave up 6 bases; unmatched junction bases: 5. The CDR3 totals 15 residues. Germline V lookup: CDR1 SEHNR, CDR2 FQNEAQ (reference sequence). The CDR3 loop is CASSLATGQVQPQHF. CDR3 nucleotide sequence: TGTGCCAGCAGCTTAGCGACAGGGCAGGTTCAGCCCCAGCATTTT.

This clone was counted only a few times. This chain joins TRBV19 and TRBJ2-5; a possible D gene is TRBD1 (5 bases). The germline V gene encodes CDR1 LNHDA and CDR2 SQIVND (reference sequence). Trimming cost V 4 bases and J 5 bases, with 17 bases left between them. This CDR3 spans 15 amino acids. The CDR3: CASSTLTDGGETQYF. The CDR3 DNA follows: TGTGCCAGTAGTACCTTGACAGACGGTGGGGAGACCCAGTACTTC.

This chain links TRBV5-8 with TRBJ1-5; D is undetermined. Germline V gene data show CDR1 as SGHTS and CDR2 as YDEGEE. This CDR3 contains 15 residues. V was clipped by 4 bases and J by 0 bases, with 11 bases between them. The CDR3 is CASSPLGNSNQPQHF. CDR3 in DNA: TGTGCCAGCAGCCCACTCGGGAATAGCAATCAGCCCCAGCATTTT.

The CDR3 DNA reads as TGTGCCAGCAGCGAACAGAGCTCTGGGGCCAACGTCCTGACTTTC. This translates into CASSEQSSGANVLTF. The rearrangement links TRBV14 to TRBJ2-6; D gene ambiguous. The CDR3 consists of 15 residues. V was cut by 5 bases and J by 0 bases, with 8 bases left in between. In germline, CDR1 is SGHDN, CDR2 FVKESK.

CDR3 sequence reads: CASSPPSGSLRDEQFF. As DNA, the CDR3 is TGTGCCAGCTCACCACCTAGCGGGAGTTTGAGAGATGAGCAGTTCTTC. The chain carries TRBV18 and TRBJ2-1; TRBD2 matches at 9 bases. V lost 0 bases to trimming and J lost 8 bases; unmatched junction nucleotides: 8. The CDR3 consists of 16 residues. The germline CDR1 and CDR2 sequences are KGHSH and LQKENI. The full variable domain, with the rest looked up from reference TRBV18 and TRBJ2-1, is NAGVMQNPRHLVRRRGQEARLRCSPMKGHSHVYWYRQLPEEGLKFMVYLQKENIIDESGMPKERFSAEFPKEGPSILRIQQVVRGDSAAYFCASSPPSGSLRDEQFFGPGTRLTVL.

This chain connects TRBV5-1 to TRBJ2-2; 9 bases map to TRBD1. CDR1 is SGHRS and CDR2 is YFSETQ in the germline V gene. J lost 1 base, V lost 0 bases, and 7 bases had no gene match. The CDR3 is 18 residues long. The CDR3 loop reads CASSLGLTGGRNTGELFF. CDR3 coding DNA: TGCGCCAGCAGCTTGGGTTTGACAGGGGGTCGGAACACCGGGGAGCTGTTTTTT. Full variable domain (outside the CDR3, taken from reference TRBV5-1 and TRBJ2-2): KAGVTQTPRYLIKTRGQQVTLSCSPISGHRSVSWYQQTPGQGLQFLFEYFSETQRNKGNFPGRFSGRQFSNSRSEMNVSTLELGDSALYLCASSLGLTGGRNTGELFFGEGSRLTVL.

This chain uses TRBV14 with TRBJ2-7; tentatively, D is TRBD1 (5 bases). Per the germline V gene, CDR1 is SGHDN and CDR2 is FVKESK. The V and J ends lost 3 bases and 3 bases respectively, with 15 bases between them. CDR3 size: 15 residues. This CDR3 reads CASSHPPGLGYEQYF. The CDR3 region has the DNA TGTGCCAGCAGCCACCCCCCAGGGTTAGGCTACGAGCAGTACTTC.

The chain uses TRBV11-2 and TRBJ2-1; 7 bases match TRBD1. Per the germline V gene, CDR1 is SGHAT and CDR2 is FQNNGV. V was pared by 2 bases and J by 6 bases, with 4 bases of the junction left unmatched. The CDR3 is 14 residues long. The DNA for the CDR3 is TGTGCCAGCAGCTTAACAGGGGTTAGCAATGAGCAGTTCTTC. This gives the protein CASSLTGVSNEQFF.

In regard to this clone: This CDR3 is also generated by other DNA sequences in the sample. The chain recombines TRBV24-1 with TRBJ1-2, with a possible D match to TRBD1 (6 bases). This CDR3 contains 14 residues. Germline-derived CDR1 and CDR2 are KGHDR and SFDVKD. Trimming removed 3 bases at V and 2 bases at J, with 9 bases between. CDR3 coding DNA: TGTGCCACCAGTGATCTAACAGGGAACTATGGCTACACCTTC. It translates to CATSDLTGNYGYTF.

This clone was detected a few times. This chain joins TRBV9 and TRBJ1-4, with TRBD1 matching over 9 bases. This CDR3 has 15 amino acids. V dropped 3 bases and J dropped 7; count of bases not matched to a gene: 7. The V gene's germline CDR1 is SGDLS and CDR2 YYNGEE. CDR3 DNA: TGTGCCAGCAGCGAGAGGACAGGGGTTAGTGAAAAACTGTTTTTT. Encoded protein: CASSERTGVSEKLFF.

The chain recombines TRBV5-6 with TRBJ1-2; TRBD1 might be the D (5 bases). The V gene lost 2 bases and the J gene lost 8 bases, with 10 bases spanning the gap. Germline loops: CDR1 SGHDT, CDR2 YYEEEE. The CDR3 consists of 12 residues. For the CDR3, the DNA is TGTGCCAGCAGCTTAGGAGGGGAAGGCTACACCTTC. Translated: CASSLGGEGYTF.

Here the CDR3 DNA reads TGTGCCAGTAGTAGGGAGACGGATTATGGCTACACCTTC. Protein sequence: CASSRETDYGYTF. The chain employs TRBV19 and TRBJ1-2; D gene ambiguous. V shed 4 bases and J shed 5 bases, with 11 bases lying between them. The CDR3 runs to 13 residues. The germline CDR1 and CDR2 sequences are LNHDA and SQIVND (reference sequence). The variable domain in full, completed from reference TRBV19 and TRBJ1-2, reads DGGITQSPKYLFRKEGQNVTLSCEQNLNHDAMYWYRQDPGQGLRLIYYSQIVNDFQKGDIAEGYSVSREKKESFPLTVTSAQKNPTAFYLCASSRETDYGYTFGSGTRLTVV.

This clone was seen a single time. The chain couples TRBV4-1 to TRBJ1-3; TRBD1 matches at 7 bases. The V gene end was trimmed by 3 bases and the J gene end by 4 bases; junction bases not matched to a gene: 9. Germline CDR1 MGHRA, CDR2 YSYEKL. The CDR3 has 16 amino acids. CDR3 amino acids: CASSQRQGAGGNTIYF. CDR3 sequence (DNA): TGCGCCAGCAGCCAGCGACAGGGCGCCGGGGGAAACACCATATATTTT.

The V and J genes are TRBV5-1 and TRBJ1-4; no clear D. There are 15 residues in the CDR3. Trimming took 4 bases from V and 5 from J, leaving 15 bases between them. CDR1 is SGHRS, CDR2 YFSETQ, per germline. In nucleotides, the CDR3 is TGCGCCAGCAGCCAAATAGCCCGAGACAATGAAAAACTGTTTTTT. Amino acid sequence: CASSQIARDNEKLFF.

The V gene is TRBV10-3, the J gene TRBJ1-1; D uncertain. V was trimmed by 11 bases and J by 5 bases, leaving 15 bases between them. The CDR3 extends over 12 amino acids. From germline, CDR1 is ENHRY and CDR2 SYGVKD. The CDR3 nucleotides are TGTGCCTCCGCCAGCGACGAGACTGAAGCTTTCTTT. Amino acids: CASASDETEAFF.

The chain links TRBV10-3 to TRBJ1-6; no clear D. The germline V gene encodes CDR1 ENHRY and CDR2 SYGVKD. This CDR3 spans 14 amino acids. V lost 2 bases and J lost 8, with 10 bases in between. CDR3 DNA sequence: TGTGCCATCAGTGAGAGAGGGCCGTATTCACCCCTCCACTTT. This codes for CAISERGPYSPLHF.

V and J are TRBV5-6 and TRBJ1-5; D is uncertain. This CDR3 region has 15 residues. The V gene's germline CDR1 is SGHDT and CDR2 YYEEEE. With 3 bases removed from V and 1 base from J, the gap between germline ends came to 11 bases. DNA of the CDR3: TGTGCCAGCAGCTCCCAGTATCCGAGCAATCAGCCCCAGCATTTT. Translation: CASSSQYPSNQPQHF.

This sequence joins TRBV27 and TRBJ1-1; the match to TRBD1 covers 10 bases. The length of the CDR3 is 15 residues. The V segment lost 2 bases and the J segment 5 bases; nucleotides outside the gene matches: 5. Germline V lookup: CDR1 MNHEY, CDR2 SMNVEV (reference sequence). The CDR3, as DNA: TGTGCCAGCAGTTTAAGACAGGGGGCTGGGACTGAAGCTTTCTTT. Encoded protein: CASSLRQGAGTEAFF.

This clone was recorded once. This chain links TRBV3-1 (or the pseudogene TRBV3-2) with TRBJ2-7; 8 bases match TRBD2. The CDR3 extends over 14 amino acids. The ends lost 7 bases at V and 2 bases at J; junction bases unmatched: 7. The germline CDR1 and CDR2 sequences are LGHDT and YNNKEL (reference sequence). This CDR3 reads CASIKTSGTYEQYV. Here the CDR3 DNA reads TGTGCCAGCATTAAAACTAGCGGCACCTACGAGCAGTACGTC.

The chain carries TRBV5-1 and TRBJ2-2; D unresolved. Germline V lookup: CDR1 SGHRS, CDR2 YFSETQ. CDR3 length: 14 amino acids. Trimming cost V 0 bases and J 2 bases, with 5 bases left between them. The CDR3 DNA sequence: TGCGCCAGCAGCTTGGACGGTAACACCGGGGAGCTGTTTTTT. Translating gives CASSLDGNTGELFF.

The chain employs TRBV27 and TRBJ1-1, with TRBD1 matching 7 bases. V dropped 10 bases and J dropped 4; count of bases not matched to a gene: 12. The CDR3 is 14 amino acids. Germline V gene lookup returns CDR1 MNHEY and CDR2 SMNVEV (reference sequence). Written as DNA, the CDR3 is TGTGCCACATACGGGACAGATTCGAGCACTGAAGCTTTCTTT. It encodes CATYGTDSSTEAFF.

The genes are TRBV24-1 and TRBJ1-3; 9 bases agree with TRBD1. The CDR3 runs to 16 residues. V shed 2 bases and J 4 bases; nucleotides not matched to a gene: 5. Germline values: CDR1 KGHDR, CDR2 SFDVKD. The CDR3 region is CATSDSSDRGGNTIYF. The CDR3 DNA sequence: TGTGCCACCAGTGATTCCTCGGACAGGGGCGGAAACACCATATATTTT.

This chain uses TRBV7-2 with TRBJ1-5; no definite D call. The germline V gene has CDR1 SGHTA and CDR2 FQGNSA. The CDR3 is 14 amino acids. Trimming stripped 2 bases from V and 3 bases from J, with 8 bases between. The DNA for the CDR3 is TGTGCCAGCAGCTTACAGATACACAATCAGCCCCAGCATTTT. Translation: CASSLQIHNQPQHF.

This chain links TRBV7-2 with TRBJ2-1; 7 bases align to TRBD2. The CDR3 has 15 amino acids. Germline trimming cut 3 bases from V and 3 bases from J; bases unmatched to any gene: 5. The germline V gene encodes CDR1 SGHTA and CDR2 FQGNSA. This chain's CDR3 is CASSLSGALYNEQFF. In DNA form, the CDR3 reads TGTGCCAGCAGCTTGAGCGGGGCACTCTACAATGAGCAGTTCTTC.